These T cell receptor beta chains were read from a single sample in a study of shared clonotypes between healthy human individuals. Libraries were prepared by immunoSEQ multiplex PCR; TCRdb keeps only in-frame clonotypes and omits some of them. The data show about 710,000 clones, around 78% seen once. The sequenced sample consisted of memory CD4+ T cells sorted from blood. The receptor set was obtained from a woman in her 30s in good health. Each CDR3 is given with its conserved first and last residue. The D gene is left open where the match is weak. Clone size is not always given. Where it is, it says once, few, many or a class for expanded clones.

clone size: .
D gene: .
J gene: TRBJ1-1
V gene: TRBV28
CDR3 protein: CASSPIYPGGTEAFF
CDR3 DNA: TGTGCCAGCAGCCCAATATATCCGGGGGGCACTGAAGCTTTCTTT

clone size: once
D gene: .
J gene: TRBJ2-7
V gene: TRBV10-3
CDR3 protein: CAISELQATYEQYF
CDR3 DNA: TGTGCCATCAGTGAGCTTCAGGCTACCTACGAGCAGTACTTC

clone size: .
D gene: .
J gene: TRBJ2-5
V gene: TRBV5-6
CDR3 protein: CASKRVVQETQYF
CDR3 DNA: TGTGCCAGCAAAAGGGTGGTCCAAGAGACCCAGTACTTC

clone size: .
D gene: TRBD2
J gene: TRBJ2-1
V gene: TRBV27
CDR3 protein: CASSLRVVTSGNYNEQFF
CDR3 DNA: TGTGCCAGCAGTTTAAGGGTGGTGACTAGCGGAAACTACAATGAGCAGTTCTTC

clone size: .
D gene: TRBD2
J gene: TRBJ2-1
V gene: TRBV28
CDR3 protein: CASRRGLDYNEQFF
CDR3 DNA: TGTGCCAGCAGACGCGGACTAGACTACAATGAGCAGTTCTTC

clone size: few
D gene: .
J gene: TRBJ2-1
V gene: TRBV7-2
CDR3 protein: CASSRLASINGDEQFF
CDR3 DNA: TGTGCCAGCAGCCGACTTGCTAGTATAAATGGCGATGAGCAGTTCTTC

clone size: few
D gene: .
J gene: TRBJ2-1
V gene: TRBV5-1
CDR3 protein: CASSLDTLSYNEQFF
CDR3 DNA: TGCGCCAGCAGCCTAGACACCCTCTCCTACAATGAGCAGTTCTTC

clone size: .
D gene: .
J gene: TRBJ1-4
V gene: TRBV7-9
CDR3 protein: CASSLRGKEGEKLFF
CDR3 DNA: TGTGCCAGCAGCTTAAGAGGAAAGGAGGGTGAAAAACTGTTTTTT

clone size: few
D gene: TRBD2
J gene: TRBJ2-5
V gene: TRBV18
CDR3 protein: CASSPPSGRKETQYF
CDR3 DNA: TGTGCCAGCTCACCCCCTAGCGGGAGAAAAGAGACCCAGTACTTC

clone size: .
D gene: .
J gene: TRBJ2-2
V gene: TRBV28
CDR3 protein: CASSLWTVTHTGELFF
CDR3 DNA: TGTGCCAGCAGTTTATGGACCGTTACCCACACCGGGGAGCTGTTTTTT

clone size: .
D gene: .
J gene: TRBJ2-7
V gene: TRBV19
CDR3 protein: CASSLDSSYEQYF
CDR3 DNA: TGTGCCAGTAGTTTGGACAGTTCCTACGAGCAGTACTTC

clone size: .
D gene: TRBD1
J gene: TRBJ1-5
V gene: TRBV6-1
CDR3 protein: CATSGQGGNQPQHF
CDR3 DNA: TGTGCCACCTCGGGACAGGGTGGCAATCAGCCCCAGCATTTT

clone size: few
D gene: .
J gene: TRBJ2-2
V gene: TRBV30
CDR3 protein: CAWRAAGKLFF
CDR3 DNA: TGTGCCTGGAGAGCAGCAGGGAAGCTGTTTTTT

clone size: .
D gene: TRBD2
J gene: TRBJ2-5
V gene: TRBV29-1
CDR3 protein: CSVGLAGFKETQYF
CDR3 DNA: TGCAGCGTTGGCCTAGCGGGGTTCAAAGAGACCCAGTACTTC

clone size: .
D gene: TRBD2
J gene: TRBJ2-7
V gene: TRBV4-1
CDR3 protein: CASSQPTSGRVLYEQYF
CDR3 DNA: TGCGCCAGCAGCCAACCGACTAGCGGGAGGGTACTGTACGAGCAGTACTTC

clone size: once
D gene: TRBD1
J gene: TRBJ1-5
V gene: TRBV7-8
CDR3 protein: CASSSTGGGLSNQPQHF
CDR3 DNA: TGTGCCAGCAGCTCAACAGGGGGCGGCCTTAGCAATCAGCCCCAGCATTTT

clone size: once
D gene: .
J gene: TRBJ2-7
V gene: TRBV6-1
CDR3 protein: CASSEADMYEQYF
CDR3 DNA: TGTGCCAGCAGTGAAGCGGACATGTACGAGCAGTACTTC

clone size: .
D gene: .
J gene: TRBJ1-1
V gene: TRBV28
CDR3 protein: CASTLWGTEAFF
CDR3 DNA: TGTGCCAGCACCCTGTGGGGCACTGAAGCTTTCTTT

clone size: once
D gene: TRBD1
J gene: TRBJ1-5
V gene: TRBV7-8
CDR3 protein: CASSLADGQVNQPQHF
CDR3 DNA: TGTGCCAGCAGCTTAGCGGACGGACAGGTCAATCAGCCCCAGCATTTT

clone size: .
D gene: .
J gene: TRBJ2-7
V gene: TRBV6-6
CDR3 protein: CASSYDEGYGYEQYF
CDR3 DNA: TGTGCCAGCAGTTACGATGAGGGCTATGGCTACGAGCAGTACTTC

clone size: .
D gene: TRBD1
J gene: TRBJ1-1
V gene: TRBV5-1
CDR3 protein: CASSATGETEAFF
CDR3 DNA: TGCGCCAGCAGCGCAACAGGGGAGACTGAAGCTTTCTTT

clone size: .
D gene: TRBD1
J gene: TRBJ1-4
V gene: TRBV5-1
CDR3 protein: CASSPGQGNEKLFF
CDR3 DNA: TGCGCCAGCAGCCCGGGACAGGGGAATGAAAAACTGTTTTTT

clone size: .
D gene: .
J gene: TRBJ2-7
V gene: TRBV28
CDR3 protein: CASSSDSPYEQYF
CDR3 DNA: TGTGCCAGCAGTTCGGACAGCCCCTACGAGCAGTACTTC

clone size: .
D gene: .
J gene: TRBJ1-1
V gene: TRBV4-2
CDR3 protein: CASSQGLGVNTEAFF
CDR3 DNA: TGTGCCAGCAGCCAAGGGTTGGGGGTGAACACTGAAGCTTTCTTT

clone size: once
D gene: TRBD1
J gene: TRBJ2-7
V gene: TRBV13
CDR3 protein: CASSFQGAVSYEQYF
CDR3 DNA: TGTGCCAGCAGCTTCCAGGGGGCGGTGAGCTACGAGCAGTACTTC

clone size: many
D gene: TRBD1
J gene: TRBJ1-2
V gene: TRBV19
CDR3 protein: CASSPTGQNYGYTF
CDR3 DNA: TGTGCCAGTAGCCCAACGGGACAGAACTATGGCTACACCTTC

clone size: .
D gene: .
J gene: TRBJ2-1
V gene: TRBV19
CDR3 protein: CASSPRAARRNEQFF
CDR3 DNA: TGTGCCAGTAGTCCCCGGGCTGCACGACGCAATGAGCAGTTCTTC

clone size: .
D gene: .
J gene: TRBJ2-1
V gene: TRBV10-3
CDR3 protein: CAITAGGTYNEQFF
CDR3 DNA: TGTGCCATCACTGCTGGCGGAACCTACAATGAGCAGTTCTTC

clone size: .
D gene: TRBD2
J gene: TRBJ2-3
V gene: TRBV10-3
CDR3 protein: CATQAGGFTDTQYF
CDR3 DNA: TGTGCCACCCAAGCGGGAGGGTTCACAGATACGCAGTATTTT

clone size: few
D gene: .
J gene: TRBJ2-3
V gene: TRBV19
CDR3 protein: CASKELASDTQYF
CDR3 DNA: TGTGCCAGTAAAGAACTAGCTTCCGATACGCAGTATTTT

clone size: .
D gene: .
J gene: TRBJ1-4
V gene: TRBV4-2
CDR3 protein: CASSQDAQGGGKLFF
CDR3 DNA: TGTGCCAGCAGCCAAGATGCGCAGGGCGGTGGAAAACTGTTTTTT

clone size: .
D gene: TRBD1
J gene: TRBJ1-5
V gene: TRBV10-2
CDR3 protein: CASSEGAGGRQPQHF
CDR3 DNA: TGCGCCAGCAGTGAGGGCGCAGGGGGTCGTCAGCCCCAGCATTTT

clone size: .
D gene: .
J gene: TRBJ1-5
V gene: TRBV5-8
CDR3 protein: CASSRAGQLSNQPQHF
CDR3 DNA: TGTGCCAGCAGCAGGGCAGGACAGCTAAGCAATCAGCCCCAGCATTTT

clone size: .
D gene: .
J gene: TRBJ1-2
V gene: TRBV4-1
CDR3 protein: CASSPGALTHYGYTF
CDR3 DNA: TGCGCCAGCAGTCCTGGGGCCCTGACCCACTATGGCTACACCTTC

clone size: .
D gene: TRBD1
J gene: TRBJ2-7
V gene: TRBV7-8
CDR3 protein: CASSPRDRAGEQYF
CDR3 DNA: TGTGCCAGCAGCCCCCGGGACAGGGCAGGGGAGCAGTACTTC

clone size: .
D gene: .
J gene: TRBJ1-1
V gene: TRBV21-1
CDR3 protein: CASSKVRSAGRLAFF
CDR3 DNA: TGTGCCAGCAGCAAAGTGCGCAGCGCAGGGAGGTTGGCTTTCTTT

clone size: once
D gene: TRBD1
J gene: TRBJ2-2
V gene: TRBV5-1
CDR3 protein: CASSLQDRRNTGELFF
CDR3 DNA: TGCGCCAGCAGCTTACAGGACAGGCGGAACACCGGGGAGCTGTTTTTT

clone size: .
D gene: .
J gene: TRBJ1-1
V gene: TRBV7-2
CDR3 protein: CASSPDRSTEAFF
CDR3 DNA: TGTGCCAGCAGCCCTGACCGGAGCACTGAAGCTTTCTTT

clone size: few
D gene: .
J gene: TRBJ2-5
V gene: TRBV27
CDR3 protein: CASSSTPFGTQYF
CDR3 DNA: TGTGCCAGCAGTTCGACCCCCTTTGGGACCCAGTACTTC

clone size: few
D gene: .
J gene: TRBJ1-1
V gene: TRBV7-9
CDR3 protein: CASSSRLLEAFF
CDR3 DNA: TGTGCCAGCAGCTCCCGACTCCTAGAGGCTTTCTTT

clone size: .
D gene: TRBD1
J gene: TRBJ1-5
V gene: TRBV19
CDR3 protein: CASGNRGSNQPQHF
CDR3 DNA: TGTGCCAGCGGGAACAGGGGGAGCAATCAGCCCCAGCATTTT

clone size: .
D gene: TRBD1
J gene: TRBJ1-2
V gene: TRBV5-8
CDR3 protein: CASSPLPGTDSNYGYTF
CDR3 DNA: TGTGCCAGCAGCCCCCTCCCCGGGACAGACTCTAACTATGGCTACACCTTC

clone size: .
D gene: .
J gene: TRBJ2-6
V gene: TRBV5-1
CDR3 protein: CASRDSVSGANVLTF
CDR3 DNA: TGCGCCAGCAGGGACTCTGTCTCTGGGGCCAACGTCCTGACTTTC

clone size: .
D gene: TRBD1
J gene: TRBJ2-7
V gene: TRBV27
CDR3 protein: CASSSSGQGNEQYF
CDR3 DNA: TGTGCCAGCAGTTCATCGGGACAGGGGAACGAGCAGTACTTC

clone size: .
D gene: .
J gene: TRBJ1-5
V gene: TRBV6-1
CDR3 protein: CASSEAVRQGNQPQHF
CDR3 DNA: TGTGCCAGCAGTGAAGCTGTTAGACAGGGCAATCAGCCCCAGCATTTT

clone size: .
D gene: .
J gene: TRBJ2-3
V gene: TRBV5-1
CDR3 protein: CASTELASFTDTQYF
CDR3 DNA: TGCGCCAGCACCGAACTAGCAAGCTTCACAGATACGCAGTATTTT